Below are 22 T cell receptor beta chains sequenced from a single sample in a study of CD8 T cells in ankylosing spondylitis. TCRdb re-derived calls from the 5' RACE reads in MiXCR, one entry per CDR3 protein. This sample has 190,000 or so distinct CDR3 sequences, with more than 10% found just once. The sample was blood, either unsorted or a sorted T cell fraction (not recorded which). These receptors originate from a male donor with ankylosing spondylitis or in good health (not recorded which).

In this sample, this clonotype turned up a few times. The V and J genes are TRBV9 and TRBJ2-1, with D tentatively TRBD2 (6 bases). The length of the CDR3 is 15 residues. Trimming took 0 bases from V and 2 from J, leaving 9 bases between them. Germline loops: CDR1 SGDLS, CDR2 YYNGEE. The CDR3 region has the DNA TGTGCCAGCAGCGTAGCGGGGACTCCCTACAATGAGCAGTTCTTC. This translates into CASSVAGTPYNEQFF.

At least ten counts were recorded for this clonotype. The chain recombines TRBV4-1 with TRBJ2-7; 11 bases agree with TRBD2. V shed 4 bases, J shed 4 bases, and the junction held 3 bases outside the gene matches. Looked up from germline, CDR1 is MGHRA and CDR2 is YSYEKL. This CDR3 spans 14 amino acids. CDR3 DNA sequence: TGCGCCAGCAGCCGTACTAGCGGGAGTTACGAGCAGTACTTC. This gives the protein CASSRTSGSYEQYF.

The chain links TRBV4-1 to TRBJ2-7, with D possibly matching TRBD2 (6 bases). V was clipped by 2 bases and J by 5 bases, with 16 bases between them. The CDR3 extends over 15 amino acids. The germline CDR1 and CDR2 sequences are MGHRA and YSYEKL. CDR3 residues: CASSQRAGSGDEQYF. In DNA, the CDR3 is TGCGCCAGCAGCCAAAGGGCGGGGTCGGGCGACGAGCAGTACTTC.

V gene TRBV4-1 combines with J gene TRBJ2-3; D gene uncertain. Trimming took off 3 bases at V and 3 bases at J, with 13 bases between the two ends. Germline V gene lookup returns CDR1 MGHRA and CDR2 YSYEKL. CDR3 length equals 15 residues. As DNA, the CDR3 is TGCGCCAGCAGCCACAACGAGCTAGGGACAGATACGCAGTATTTT. Translating gives CASSHNELGTDTQYF.

Only a few counts were recorded for this clonotype. This rearrangement joins TRBV5-5 to TRBJ2-5, with 8 bases identical to TRBD1. CDR1 is SGHKS and CDR2 is YYEKEE in the germline V gene (reference sequence). This CDR3 has 14 residues. Trimming cost V 0 bases and J 5 bases; bases outside gene matches: 3. The CDR3 reads CASSLGTGTETQYF. The CDR3 coding sequence is TGTGCCAGCAGCTTGGGGACAGGGACTGAGACCCAGTACTTC.

CDR3 in DNA: TGTGCCAGCAGCTTAGGCCCGGGACAGGGATCGCCCTACGAGCAGTACTTC. It yields the protein CASSLGPGQGSPYEQYF. The chain uses TRBV13 and TRBJ2-7; 9 bases fit TRBD1. The germline V gene encodes CDR1 PRHDT and CDR2 FYEKMQ (reference sequence). The CDR3 has 17 residues. V dropped 0 bases and J dropped 2; count of bases not matched to a gene: 8. Full variable domain (missing parts from reference TRBV13 and TRBJ2-7): AAGVIQSPRHLIKEKRETATLKCYPIPRHDTVYWYQQGPGQDPQFLISFYEKMQSDKGSIPDRFSAQQFSDYHSELNMSSLELGDSALYFCASSLGPGQGSPYEQYFGPGTRLTVT.

The V gene is TRBV12-3 or TRBV12-4, the J gene TRBJ2-3, with D possibly TRBD1 on 5 matching bases. Between the trimmed V and J ends, which lost 3 bases and 4 bases, there was a span of 14 bases. The CDR3 loop spans 15 amino acids. CDR3 loop: CASSFQGEPADTQYF. The CDR3 bases are TGTGCCAGCAGTTTTCAAGGGGAACCGGCAGATACGCAGTATTTT.

The sample holds many counts of this clonotype. V gene TRBV4-1 combines with J gene TRBJ2-5, with 7 bases that match TRBD1. This CDR3 is 15 amino acids long. Germline V gives CDR1 MGHRA, CDR2 YSYEKL. Germline trimming cut 5 bases from V and 1 base from J; bases unmatched to any gene: 7. The CDR3 nucleotides read TGCGCCAGCAGCTTGGGACAGATGTTCCAAGAGACCCAGTACTTC. It codes for CASSLGQMFQETQYF.

This clonotype was observed a few times. The V gene is TRBV11-2, the J gene TRBJ2-1; no firm D call. Per the germline V gene, CDR1 is SGHAT and CDR2 is FQNNGV. Deletions cut 8 bases from V and 10 bases from J, with 18 bases between. The CDR3 has 13 residues. Written as DNA, the CDR3 is TGTGCCAGCTCGACTGAGGCGGATATCGAGCAGTTCTTC. This translates into CASSTEADIEQFF.

The V gene is TRBV5-6, the J gene TRBJ1-1, with D unclear. The CDR3 is made up of 14 amino acids. Trimming took 1 base from V and 5 from J, leaving 12 bases between them. Germline CDR1 and CDR2: SGHDT and YYEEEE. In nucleotides, the CDR3 is TGTGCCAGCAGCTTGACTACGGCGGGGACTGAAGCTTTCTTT. Translating it yields CASSLTTAGTEAFF.

A few counts support this clonotype. The rearrangement uses TRBV10-3 and TRBJ2-1, with D possibly matching TRBD2 (5 bases). V lost 6 bases and J 0 bases, leaving 18 bases between the germline ends. This CDR3 has 17 amino acids. Germline CDR1 reads ENHRY; CDR2 reads SYGVKD. In DNA, the CDR3 is TGTGCCATCAGGAAATTGGACTCTTTGATCTCCTACAATGAGCAGTTCTTC. It translates to CAIRKLDSLISYNEQFF.

This clonotype was seen a handful of times. This chain connects TRBV2 to TRBJ2-7; no clear D gene. Germline V lookup: CDR1 SNHLY, CDR2 FYNNEI. Deletions cut 7 bases from V and 3 bases from J, with 10 bases between. The CDR3 covers 12 residues. The CDR3 nucleotides read TGTGCCAGCATCATAGACGGCTACGAGCAGTACTTC. Translation gives CASIIDGYEQYF.

This clonotype was seen a handful of times. The chain employs TRBV13 and TRBJ1-1, with unresolved D. This CDR3 contains 11 residues. Trimming stripped 3 bases from V and 6 bases from J, with 5 bases between. Germline CDR1 and CDR2: PRHDT and FYEKMQ (reference sequence). In DNA, the CDR3 is TGTGCCAGCAGCTTGCCGGCTGAAGCTTTCTTT. The encoded protein is CASSLPAEAFF.

In this sample, this clonotype turned up a few times. This chain uses TRBV29-1 with TRBJ1-1; TRBD1 might be the D (5 bases). CDR1 SQVTM and CDR2 ANQGSEA come from the germline V gene. The CDR3 covers 14 residues. V was pared by 7 bases and J by 1 base, with 16 bases between. The CDR3 nucleotides read TGCAGCGCGGAAGGGGAGGTTACGAACACTGAAGCTTTCTTT. Protein sequence: CSAEGEVTNTEAFF.

This clonotype was seen at least ten times. This chain links TRBV11-2 with TRBJ2-3, with a tentative D call TRBD2 (5 bases). Germline CDR1 and CDR2: SGHAT and FQNNGV. The V end lost 4 bases, the J end lost 0 bases, and 8 bases lay between the germline ends. The CDR3 runs 14 residues. The CDR3 DNA reads as TGTGCCAGCAGCTCCTGGACTAGCACAGATACGCAGTATTTT. It yields the protein CASSSWTSTDTQYF.

The gene calls are TRBV20-1 and TRBJ1-5; no firm D call. The germline gives CDR1 DFQATT, CDR2 SNEGSKA (reference sequence). V lost 5 bases and J 4 bases, leaving 12 bases between the germline ends. CDR3 length equals 13 residues. CDR3 sequence: CSAGPGTNQPQHF. CDR3 nucleotides: TGCAGTGCTGGTCCGGGAACAAATCAGCCCCAGCATTTT.

This clonotype occurred a few times. The V gene is TRBV7-8, the J gene TRBJ2-7; D gene uncertain. V was cut by 1 base and J by 4 bases, with 11 bases left in between. CDR1 is SGHVS, CDR2 FQNEAQ, per germline. CDR3 length equals 14 residues. In nucleotides, the CDR3 is TGTGCCAGCAGCTTAGTTGACGAGGATTACGAGCAGTACTTC. It specifies CASSLVDEDYEQYF.

J is TRBJ1-6 and V is TRBV5-4; D unclear. In germline, CDR1 is SGHNT, CDR2 YYREEE (reference sequence). Trimming removed 4 bases at V and 0 bases at J, with 14 bases between. The CDR3 is 17 residues long. CDR3 sequence: CASSRRAEGSYNSPLHF. In DNA, the CDR3 is TGTGCCAGCAGCCGGAGGGCTGAGGGCTCCTATAATTCACCCCTCCACTTT.

This clonotype showed up just a few times. The rearrangement uses TRBV10-2 and TRBJ2-5; 9 bases fit TRBD1. The germline CDR1 and CDR2 sequences are WSHSY and SAAADI. This CDR3 contains 15 residues. V dropped 3 bases and J dropped 4; count of bases not matched to a gene: 6. CDR3 coding DNA: TGCGCCAGCAGTGAAAGAGGGACAGGGATAGAGACCCAGTACTTC. Protein product: CASSERGTGIETQYF.

This clonotype has a handful of counts. J is TRBJ2-7 and V is TRBV4-1; 7 nucleotides line up with TRBD2. Trimming took 2 bases from V and 6 from J; bases not matched to a gene: 4. Germline CDR1 and CDR2: MGHRA and YSYEKL. The CDR3 is made up of 13 amino acids. CDR3 nucleotide sequence: TGCGCCAGCAGCCAATCTCTAGCGGCCGAGCAGTACTTC. It is translated as CASSQSLAAEQYF.

CDR3 amino acids: CASSLGDTLTDTQYF. Written as DNA, the CDR3 is TGTGCCAGCAGCTTAGGGGACACCCTCACAGATACGCAGTATTTT. This sequence joins TRBV5-4 and TRBJ2-3; tentatively, D is TRBD1 (6 bases). Trimming left V 2 bases short and J 2 bases short, with 12 bases between. The CDR3 totals 15 residues. Germline values: CDR1 SGHNT, CDR2 YYREEE (reference sequence).

The chain has TRBV9 and TRBJ2-1, with 8 nucleotides matching TRBD2. Germline V gene lookup returns CDR1 SGDLS and CDR2 YYNGEE. There are 13 residues in the CDR3. Germline trimming cut 4 bases from V and 8 bases from J; bases unmatched to any gene: 5. CDR3 residues: CASSLGLAHEQFF. For the CDR3, the DNA is TGTGCCAGCAGCCTTGGACTAGCCCATGAGCAGTTCTTC.